This T cell receptor beta chain comes out of a study of cytomegalovirus exposure and HLA in healthy donors. The study, taken as a whole, reports: Solely CMV serostatus was available to characterize immune exposure. A later analysis showed TCR association rates differing by HLA locus, peaking at DRB1 and lowest at HLA-C. Later genetic work tied a missense DCLRE1C variant to beta-chain V and J trimming.

Trimming shortened V by 6 bases and J by 7 bases, and 13 bases separated the two germline ends. CDR1 is SGHTA and CDR2 is FQGNSA in the germline V gene. The CDR3 is 13 residues long. It was with 60 Vbeta and 13 Jbeta primers that the PCR ran. Assay: immunoSEQ multiplex PCR; the TCRdb copy retains only in-frame clones and omits some. The table records some 130,000 clones, about four fifths of them present only once. In the case of this clone: The antigen is undetermined.

This TCR was recovered from a man aged 25 to 40 in good health and CMV-seronegative. Input material: PBMCs. V and J are TRBV7-2 and TRBJ2-1, with D possibly TRBD2 on 5 matching bases. In DNA, the CDR3 is TGTGCCAGCAGGGTTGAGGGCAGGAATGAGCAGTTCTTC. It codes for CASRVEGRNEQFF.